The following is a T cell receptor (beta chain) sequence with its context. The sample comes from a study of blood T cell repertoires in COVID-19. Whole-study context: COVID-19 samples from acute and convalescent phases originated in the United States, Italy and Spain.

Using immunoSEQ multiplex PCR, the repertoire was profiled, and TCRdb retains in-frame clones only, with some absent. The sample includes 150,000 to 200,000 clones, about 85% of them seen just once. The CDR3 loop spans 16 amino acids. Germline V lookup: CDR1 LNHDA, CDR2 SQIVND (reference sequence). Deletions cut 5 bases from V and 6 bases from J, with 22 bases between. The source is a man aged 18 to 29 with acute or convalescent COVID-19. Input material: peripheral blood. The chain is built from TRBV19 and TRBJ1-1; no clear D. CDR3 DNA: TGTGCCAGTAGTCCCTTGGGATCGAGGGCGGCCGCTGAAGCTTTCTTT. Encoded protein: CASSPLGSRAAAEAFF.